This T cell receptor beta chain emerged from a study of CXCR3-negative and CXCR3-positive naive CD8 T cells. The study, taken as a whole, reports: After cryopreservation, CXCR3 expression dropped partially; most assays used fresh PBMCs. CXCR3-positive naive cells carried more hydrophobic TRB CDR3s than CXCR3-negative ones.

Germline assignment: CDR1 SGHAT and CDR2 FQNNGV. The length of the CDR3 is 12 residues. To note about this clonotype: The antigen is not known.

Libraries of TRB cDNA were made by 5' RACE and carried UMIs. For each CDR3 protein, TCRdb gives one entry from its re-call of the 5' RACE reads, without DNA. In all, the sample yields under 150,000 distinct CDR3 sequences. The chain employs TRBV11-2 and TRBJ2-1; TCRdb calls TRBD2, which cannot be checked without DNA. The source material was naive CXCR3+ CD8+ T cells from blood. As to subset: CD45RO-CCR7+CD27+CD95- naive CD8+ T cells expressing CXCR3 (TNR3+). The TCR originated in a human donor in good health. Some clones in this sample may be carry-over from other donors' samples. This CDR3 is CASSLDGSEQFF.